This T cell receptor beta chain came from a study of blood T cell repertoires in COVID-19. For the study at large: From the United States, Italy and Spain came samples of acute and convalescent COVID-19. T cells, B-cell-depleted T cells, or PBMCs provided the cDNA or gDNA that served as material.

The repertoire was sequenced with immunoSEQ multiplex PCR; TCRdb's copy has only in-frame clones and lacks some. The sample records 450,000 to 600,000 clones, about 90% being singletons. Participant age was roughly 18 to 95 years, and participants resided in fewer than 25 US areas. Recovered participants had two consecutive negative NP/OP PCR tests, healthcare professional clearance, or symptom resolution. Germline assignment: CDR1 LNHNV and CDR2 YYDKDF (reference sequence). The CDR3 extends over 11 amino acids. V dropped 5 bases and J dropped 8 bases, with 7 bases sitting between them. This TCR came from a woman aged 18-29 years who had recovered from COVID-19. V usage is TRBV15 and J usage is TRBJ2-1, with TRBD2 as a possible D gene (5 bases). Sequenced sample: PBMCs or T cells enriched from blood (not recorded which). CDR3 nucleotide sequence: TGTGCCACCAGCCGGCGGGATGAGCAGTTCTTC. It codes for CATSRRDEQFF.